The 25 T cell receptor beta chains listed next were all sequenced from one sample in a study of T cells after yellow fever vaccination. TCRdb called the 5' RACE reads again in MiXCR, with one record for every CDR3 protein. Found here are hundreds of thousands of distinct CDR3 sequences, roughly 20% of them singletons; the top ten hold roughly a sixth. The sequenced sample was PBMCs, obtained before the yellow fever booster vaccination. These receptor sequences come from a man younger than 35 who received the YFV17D yellow fever vaccine.

V and J are TRBV4-3 and TRBJ2-7; no reliable D call. CDR1 and CDR2 (germline): LGHNA, YSLEER. V shed 2 bases and J shed 3 bases, with 14 bases lying between them. The CDR3 sequence is 15 residues long. This chain's CDR3 is CASSQSSNPYYEQYF. CDR3 coding DNA: TGCGCCAGCAGCCAATCTTCGAACCCCTACTACGAGCAGTACTTC.

The DNA of the CDR3 is TGTGCCAGCAGCACCCTCCAGGGGAACACTGAAGCTTTCTTT. As protein: CASSTLQGNTEAFF. This chain connects TRBV7-2 to TRBJ1-1; possible D gene TRBD1, 5 bases. The V gene's germline CDR1 is SGHTA and CDR2 FQGNSA. CDR3 length: 14 amino acids. V lost 5 bases to trimming and J lost 1 base, with 11 bases between them.

This clonotype was counted between two and nine times. The rearrangement joins TRBV4-1 to TRBJ1-2; 12 bases fit TRBD1. The CDR3 extends over 17 amino acids. V was clipped by 4 bases and J by 2 bases; unmatched bases: 8. Germline CDR1 is MGHRA and CDR2 is YSYEKL. This CDR3 reads CASSPRDRGRSNYGYTF. DNA of the CDR3: TGCGCCAGCAGCCCTAGGGACAGGGGGCGTTCGAACTATGGCTACACCTTC.

CDR3 amino acids: CASRQRVGRGEKLFF. CDR3 DNA sequence: TGCGCCAGCAGGCAAAGGGTGGGTCGAGGTGAAAAACTGTTTTTT. The chain combines TRBV4-1 with TRBJ1-4, with D unclear. The germline CDR1 and CDR2 sequences are MGHRA and YSYEKL. The CDR3 totals 15 residues. Trimming shortened V by 6 bases and J by 7 bases, and 18 bases separated the two germline ends.

This clonotype was seen more than once but under ten times. The V call is TRBV12-3 or TRBV12-4, the J call TRBJ1-1; a possible D gene is TRBD1 (6 bases). The CDR3 is made up of 15 amino acids. V was shortened by 4 bases and J by 6 bases, with 18 bases between the two germline ends. CDR3 loop: CASSSQGRRGAEAFF. CDR3 DNA: TGTGCCAGCAGTTCCCAGGGGAGAAGGGGGGCTGAAGCTTTCTTT.

The chain has TRBV7-6 and TRBJ2-3, with TRBD2 identical over 10 bases. Germline-derived CDR1 and CDR2 are SGHVS and FNYEAQ. The CDR3 is made up of 16 amino acids. The V gene end was trimmed by 3 bases and the J gene end by 0 bases; junction bases not matched to a gene: 3. This chain's CDR3 is CASSFPAGGSTDTQYF. CDR3 sequence (DNA): TGTGCCAGCAGCTTCCCAGCGGGGGGGAGCACAGATACGCAGTATTTT.

The chain recombines TRBV6-5 with TRBJ1-2; 8 bases are a match to TRBD1. The junction had 6 bases not matched to a gene; V was cut back by 0 bases and J by 6 bases. CDR3 length: 15 amino acids. Germline CDR1 is MNHEY and CDR2 is SVGAGI. In DNA form, the CDR3 reads TGTGCCAGCAGTTACTCGACTCAGGGGGCAAATGGCTACACCTTC. It is translated as CASSYSTQGANGYTF.

The rearrangement joins TRBV30 to TRBJ1-2; D gene ambiguous. Germline V CDR1 and CDR2: GTSNPN, SVGIG (reference sequence). CDR3 length equals 13 residues. The V and J ends lost 0 bases and 8 bases respectively, with 13 bases between them. CDR3 in amino acids: CAWSVRTPGGYTF. The CDR3, as DNA: TGTGCCTGGAGTGTACGCACCCCCGGGGGCTACACCTTC.

The J gene is TRBJ1-1, the V gene TRBV4-1, with 7 bases matching TRBD1. Germline V gene sequence: CDR1 MGHRA, CDR2 YSYEKL. CDR3 length: 16 amino acids. J was trimmed by 1 base and V by 1 base; bases with no gene match: 6. For the CDR3, the DNA is TGCGCCAGCAGCCAAGTCCCGACAGGGAGGAACACTGAAGCTTTCTTT. Its translation is CASSQVPTGRNTEAFF.

The chain joins TRBV5-1 to TRBJ2-3, with 10 positions matching TRBD2. Germline CDR1 is SGHRS and CDR2 is YFSETQ. V was pared by 2 bases and J by 2 bases, with 8 bases of the junction left unmatched. This CDR3 region has 17 residues. CDR3 in DNA: TGCGCCAGCAGCTTACCTAGCGGGGGCCCCAACACAGATACGCAGTATTTT. As protein: CASSLPSGGPNTDTQYF.

This chain joins TRBV7-3 and TRBJ2-2, with 7 bases aligning to TRBD1. The germline gives CDR1 SGHTA, CDR2 FQGTGA. V gave up 5 bases and J gave up 6 bases; unmatched junction bases: 3. This CDR3 region has 13 residues. The CDR3 region is CASSETGSGELFF. The DNA for the CDR3 is TGTGCCAGCAGCGAGACAGGGTCCGGGGAGCTGTTTTTT.

This clonotype came up a few times. The genes are TRBV12-3 or TRBV12-4 and TRBJ1-2; no firm D call. Trimming removed 1 base at V and 6 bases at J, with 3 bases between. The CDR3 sequence is 11 residues long. In nucleotides, the CDR3 is TGTGCCAGCAGTTTAGGGAATGGCTACACCTTC. Translated: CASSLGNGYTF.

This clonotype was observed a handful of times. The chain has TRBV19 and TRBJ2-2; D not certain. Looked up from germline, CDR1 is LNHDA and CDR2 is SQIVND (reference sequence). V lost 7 bases and J lost 1, with 10 bases in between. The CDR3 extends over 14 amino acids. The CDR3: CASNGRMNTGELFF. The CDR3 bases are TGTGCCAGTAATGGAAGGATGAACACCGGGGAGCTGTTTTTT.

The CDR3 coding sequence is TGCGCCAGCAGTGAAGTAGGGCGGGGAATCGGCGGGGAGCTGTTTTTT. It yields the protein CASSEVGRGIGGELFF. V usage is TRBV10-1 and J usage is TRBJ2-2; D might be TRBD2 (6 bases). Germline CDR1 reads WNHNN; CDR2 reads SYGVQD (reference sequence). V was cut by 3 bases and J by 7 bases, with 18 bases left in between. The CDR3 spans 16 residues.

This clonotype was counted only a few times. This chain's CDR3 is CASILQGGSTEAFF. In nucleotides, the CDR3 is TGTGCCAGCATCCTCCAGGGGGGGAGCACTGAAGCTTTCTTT. This rearrangement joins TRBV11-1 to TRBJ1-1, with TRBD1 matching 7 bases. Germline V lookup: CDR1 SGHAT, CDR2 FQDESV (reference sequence). V gave up 7 bases and J gave up 4 bases; unmatched junction bases: 9. This CDR3 contains 14 residues.

As DNA, the CDR3 is TGCAGTGCTAGAGGATTCTTAGAGATGAACACTGAAGCTTTCTTT. It translates to CSARGFLEMNTEAFF. The chain uses TRBV20-1 and TRBJ1-1; D unclear. CDR3 length: 15 amino acids. V was shortened by 1 base and J by 0 bases, with 12 bases between the two germline ends. Germline CDR1 reads DFQATT; CDR2 reads SNEGSKA (reference sequence).

In this sample, this clonotype turned up a few times. The chain recombines TRBV7-3 with TRBJ1-1, with D unresolved. From germline, CDR1 is SGHTA and CDR2 FQGTGA. The CDR3 consists of 14 residues. The V end was cut by 3 bases, the J end by 1 base, with 9 bases between. The chain's CDR3 is CASSFENRNTEAFF. DNA of the CDR3: TGTGCCAGCAGCTTCGAAAACAGGAACACTGAAGCTTTCTTT.

This clonotype was seen a handful of times. Given a much more abundant clone one base away, this may be a read error. The J gene is TRBJ2-1, the V gene TRBV4-3, with 9 bases that match TRBD2. Germline CDR1 LGHNA, CDR2 YSLEER. V gave up 0 bases and J gave up 0 bases; unmatched junction bases: 0. This CDR3 comprises 16 residues. The CDR3 spells CASSQELAGSYNEQFF. Written as DNA, the CDR3 is TGCGCCAGCAGCCAAGAACTAGCGGGCTCCTACAATGAGCAGTTCTTC.

This chain connects TRBV7-3 to TRBJ1-4; 10 bases align to TRBD1. After removal of 5 bases from V and 7 bases from J, the junction contained 10 bases not matched to a gene. The CDR3 loop spans 16 amino acids. Germline V gives CDR1 SGHTA, CDR2 FQGTGA. The CDR3 reads CASSPRQGAGSEKLFF. For the CDR3, the DNA is TGTGCCAGCAGCCCCCGACAGGGGGCAGGGTCTGAAAAACTGTTTTTT.

The sample holds a few counts of this clonotype. This chain connects TRBV4-2 to TRBJ1-4; possibly TRBD1 for D (5 bases). Germline V gene sequence: CDR1 LGHNA, CDR2 YNFKEQ. Trimming removed 7 bases from V and 7 bases from J, with 13 bases in between. This CDR3 is 13 amino acids long. The CDR3 sequence is CASTGTSGEKLFF. For the CDR3, the DNA is TGTGCCAGCACCGGGACCTCGGGTGAAAAACTGTTTTTT.

The CDR3 DNA reads as TGCGCCAGCAGCTCGGACCGGGACAGGGGTTACGAGCAGTACTTC. The encoded protein is CASSSDRDRGYEQYF. The chain carries TRBV5-1 and TRBJ2-7, with 10 nucleotides matching TRBD1. This CDR3 comprises 15 residues. CDR1 is SGHRS and CDR2 is YFSETQ in the germline V gene. The V gene end was trimmed by 3 bases and the J gene end by 4 bases; junction bases not matched to a gene: 7.

The rearrangement joins TRBV18 to TRBJ1-1; perhaps TRBD1 as D (5 bases). Trimming left V 2 bases short and J 1 base short, with 14 bases between. The CDR3 runs 16 residues. Germline CDR1 is KGHSH and CDR2 is LQKENI. The CDR3 DNA sequence: TGTGCCAGCTCACCAAGCCAAGGGACGGCGAACACTGAAGCTTTCTTT. Translation: CASSPSQGTANTEAFF.

This clonotype has a handful of counts. V and J are TRBV2 and TRBJ2-3, with 7 nucleotides matching TRBD1. The trim removed 1 base at V and 1 base at J, leaving 5 bases unmatched. The CDR3 sequence is 16 residues long. Germline CDR1 SNHLY, CDR2 FYNNEI. This CDR3 reads CASSEGDRVGTDTQYF. For the CDR3, the DNA is TGTGCCAGCAGTGAAGGCGACAGGGTTGGCACAGATACGCAGTATTTT.

This clonotype has more than one count but fewer than ten. V and J are TRBV12-3 or TRBV12-4 and TRBJ1-3; D possibly corresponds to TRBD1 (5 bases). Deletions cut 7 bases from V and 0 bases from J, with 16 bases between. This CDR3 comprises 16 residues. The CDR3 DNA sequence: TGTGCCAGCATTAACCCGGGGCCTCTCTCTGGAAACACCATATATTTT. Translated, it gives CASINPGPLSGNTIYF.

This chain uses TRBV6-6 with TRBJ2-3; either TRBD1 or TRBD2 may supply D (5 bases each). Trimming cost V 5 bases and J 0 bases, with 12 bases left between them. The CDR3 is made up of 15 amino acids. Germline CDR1 reads MNHNY; CDR2 reads SVGAGI (reference sequence). CDR3 bases: TGTGCCAGCAGTGGGACGCGAACTAGCACAGATACGCAGTATTTT. Translating gives CASSGTRTSTDTQYF.